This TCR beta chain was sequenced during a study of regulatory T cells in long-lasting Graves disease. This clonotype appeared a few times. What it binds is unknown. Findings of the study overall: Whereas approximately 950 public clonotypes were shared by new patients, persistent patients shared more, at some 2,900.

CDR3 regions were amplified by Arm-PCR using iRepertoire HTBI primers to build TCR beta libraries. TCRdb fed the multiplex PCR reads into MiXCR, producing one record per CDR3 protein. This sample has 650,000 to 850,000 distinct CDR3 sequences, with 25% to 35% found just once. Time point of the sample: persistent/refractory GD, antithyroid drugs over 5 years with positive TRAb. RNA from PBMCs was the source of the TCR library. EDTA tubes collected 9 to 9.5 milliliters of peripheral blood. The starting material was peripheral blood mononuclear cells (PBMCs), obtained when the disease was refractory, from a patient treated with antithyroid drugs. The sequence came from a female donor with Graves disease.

Written as DNA, the CDR3 is TGTGCCAGTACAACAAGGGGTGCCTATGGCTACACCTTC. Amino acid sequence: CASTTRGAYGYTF. This rearrangement joins TRBV19 to TRBJ1-2; D might be TRBD1 (5 bases). Trimming shortened V by 7 bases and J by 4 bases, and 13 bases separated the two germline ends. The CDR3 runs to 13 residues. The germline V gene encodes CDR1 LNHDA and CDR2 SQIVND (reference sequence).